The 31 T cell receptor beta chains presented below share a single source sample, sequenced in a study of shared clonotypes between healthy human individuals. Naive CD8 isolation took CD45RO-negative cells positively selected for CCR7 and excluded terminally differentiated effector memory CD45RA+ cells. Here immunoSEQ multiplex PCR was the method, and the copy in TCRdb shows in-frame clones only, minus some. This table has about 2.1 million clones, 90% to 95% appearing once. Material for sequencing was naive CD8+ T cells from PBMCs. These receptors all stem from a man between 18 and 35 years old in good health. Some clones in this sample may be carry-over from other donors' samples.

The V gene is TRBV30, the J gene TRBJ2-3; D might be TRBD1 (6 bases). The CDR3 runs to 14 residues. Germline CDR1 GTSNPN, CDR2 SVGIG (reference sequence). Trimming took off 3 bases at V and 4 bases at J, with 14 bases between the two ends. The CDR3 sequence is CAWSWMAGADTQYF. CDR3 in DNA: TGTGCCTGGAGCTGGATGGCAGGGGCAGATACGCAGTATTTT. Drawing the rest from reference TRBV30 and TRBJ2-3, the complete variable domain is SQTIHQWPATLVQPVGSPLSLECTVEGTSNPNLYWYRQAAGRGLQLLFYSVGIGQISSEVPQNLSASRPQDRQFILSSKKLLLSDSGFYLCAWSWMAGADTQYFGPGTRLTVL.

The V call is TRBV5-1, the J call TRBJ2-7; possibly TRBD1 or TRBD2 for D (5 bases each). CDR1 SGHRS and CDR2 YFSETQ come from the germline V gene. Trimming cost V 3 bases and J 3 bases, with 19 bases left between them. CDR3 length equals 16 residues. The CDR3 reads CASSWSPGLADYEQYF. The CDR3 nucleotides are TGCGCCAGCAGCTGGAGCCCGGGGCTAGCAGACTACGAGCAGTACTTC.

The genes are TRBV10-3 and TRBJ2-2, with D uncertain. Germline V gene sequence: CDR1 ENHRY, CDR2 SYGVKD. This CDR3 region has 15 residues. V lost 0 bases, J lost 5 bases, and 10 bases lay in between. The chain's CDR3 is CAISESGTGTGELFF. CDR3 sequence (DNA): TGTGCCATCAGTGAGTCAGGAACGGGTACCGGGGAGCTGTTTTTT.

The chain recombines TRBV7-9 with TRBJ2-5, with TRBD2 matching over 7 bases. The CDR3 totals 13 residues. Losses at the gene ends were 8 bases for V and 0 bases for J; bases not matched to a gene: 3. Germline CDR1 is SEHNR and CDR2 is FQNEAQ (reference sequence). The CDR3 here is CASGLADQETQYF. The CDR3 DNA follows: TGTGCCAGCGGGCTAGCGGACCAAGAGACCCAGTACTTC.

The chain carries TRBV11-2 and TRBJ2-5; possibly TRBD2 for D (5 bases). The V gene lost 4 bases and the J gene lost 5 bases, with 14 bases spanning the gap. The CDR3 length is 14 residues. In germline, CDR1 is SGHAT, CDR2 FQNNGV. CDR3: CASSSTPGSETQYF. DNA for the CDR3: TGTGCCAGCAGCTCAACCCCGGGGAGCGAGACCCAGTACTTC.

The chain has TRBV6-4 and TRBJ2-1; 10 bases fit TRBD2. The CDR3 has 15 residues. Trimming took 6 bases from V and 8 from J; bases not matched to a gene: 10. Germline CDR1 and CDR2: MRHNA and SNTAGT. The CDR3: CASRGVAGGVYEQFF. In DNA, the CDR3 is TGTGCCAGCAGGGGGGTAGCGGGAGGTGTCTATGAGCAGTTCTTC.

The J gene is TRBJ1-5, the V gene TRBV6-1; TRBD1 aligns across 7 bases. The V and J ends lost 6 bases and 0 bases, in that order; junction bases with no gene match: 2. This CDR3 is built from 14 residues. Germline loops: CDR1 MNHNS, CDR2 SASEGT. The CDR3 region is CASRGTDSNQPQHF. CDR3 in DNA: TGTGCCAGCAGGGGGACAGATAGCAATCAGCCCCAGCATTTT.

As to this clone: Other DNA sequences in this specimen translate into the identical CDR3. V gene TRBV27 combines with J gene TRBJ2-7; the match to TRBD2 covers 10 bases. CDR1 is MNHEY, CDR2 SMNVEV, per germline (reference sequence). V was pared by 5 bases and J by 2 bases, with 6 bases of the junction left unmatched. This CDR3 comprises 15 residues. The CDR3 sequence is CASSPGLAPTYEQYF. CDR3 sequence (DNA): TGTGCCAGCAGTCCGGGACTAGCGCCGACCTACGAGCAGTACTTC.

The CDR3 region has the DNA TGTGCCAGCAATCCCCAGGGGGGTTCCAATGAAAAACTGTTTTTT. It yields the protein CASNPQGGSNEKLFF. The chain couples TRBV27 to TRBJ1-4, with 7 positions matching TRBD1. V gave up 7 bases and J gave up 5 bases; unmatched junction bases: 10. The germline V gene encodes CDR1 MNHEY and CDR2 SMNVEV (reference sequence). The CDR3 spans 15 residues.

This clone was observed a single time. The rearrangement joins TRBV6-5 to TRBJ2-1; D is perhaps TRBD2 (5 bases). Trimming removed 6 bases at V and 2 bases at J, with 8 bases between. The V gene's germline CDR1 is MNHEY and CDR2 SVGAGI. This CDR3 contains 13 residues. CDR3 in DNA: TGTGCCAGCAGGCAGCGGACCTACAATGAGCAGTTCTTC. This codes for CASRQRTYNEQFF.

CDR3 in DNA: TGTGCCAGCAGTTTAGGTCGACGGGGCTACGAGCAGTACTTC. This gives the protein CASSLGRRGYEQYF. The chain carries TRBV27 and TRBJ2-7; a weak D match, TRBD2 (5 bases). Trimming left V 2 bases short and J 3 bases short, with 11 bases between. Per germline, CDR1 MNHEY and CDR2 SMNVEV (reference sequence). The CDR3 is made up of 14 amino acids.

DNA of the CDR3: TGTGCCAGTAGTATTCGCGGGTCGGGGAATGAAAAACTGTTTTTT. The encoded protein is CASSIRGSGNEKLFF. The chain employs TRBV19 and TRBJ1-4; D ambiguous. V was clipped by 3 bases and J by 5 bases, with 13 bases between them. The germline gives CDR1 LNHDA, CDR2 SQIVND (reference sequence). CDR3 length: 15 amino acids.

This chain connects TRBV7-8 to TRBJ2-2; D call uncertain. Per the germline V gene, CDR1 is SGHVS and CDR2 is FQNEAQ. CDR3 length: 13 amino acids. V gave up 5 bases and J gave up 6 bases, with 10 bases separating them. CDR3 nucleotide sequence: TGTGCCAGCAGCCCGAACATGGCCGGGGAGCTGTTTTTT. Its translation: CASSPNMAGELFF.

V is TRBV13 and J is TRBJ2-7; D gene uncertain. Germline CDR1 is PRHDT and CDR2 is FYEKMQ (reference sequence). Trimming left V 1 base short and J 2 bases short, with 9 bases between. The CDR3 is made up of 14 amino acids. CDR3 DNA sequence: TGTGCCAGCAGCTTAGTTCTCAACCCCTACGAGCAGTACTTC. Its protein product is CASSLVLNPYEQYF. Full variable domain (outside the CDR3, taken from reference TRBV13 and TRBJ2-7): AAGVIQSPRHLIKEKRETATLKCYPIPRHDTVYWYQQGPGQDPQFLISFYEKMQSDKGSIPDRFSAQQFSDYHSELNMSSLELGDSALYFCASSLVLNPYEQYFGPGTRLTVT.

The V call is TRBV5-1, the J call TRBJ2-7, with a tentative D call TRBD1 (5 bases). The ends were cut back, 4 bases at V and 5 bases at J, with 16 bases in the middle. The CDR3 spans 14 residues. Germline V gene data show CDR1 as SGHRS and CDR2 as YFSETQ. In nucleotides, the CDR3 is TGCGCCAGCAGCCCCGGGCCCTTGGGGCACGAGCAGTACTTC. This gives the protein CASSPGPLGHEQYF.

The DNA of the CDR3 is TGTGCCTGGACTGAGCTAGGGACAGGGGGCAAGTACTTC. This sequence encodes CAWTELGTGGKYF. The chain couples TRBV30 to TRBJ2-7; 12 bases agree with TRBD1. V was clipped by 4 bases and J by 11 bases; unmatched bases: 9. CDR1 and CDR2 (germline): GTSNPN, SVGIG (reference sequence). The length of the CDR3 is 13 residues.

The chain recombines TRBV7-9 with TRBJ2-6; D unresolved. This CDR3 is built from 13 residues. Germline values: CDR1 SEHNR, CDR2 FQNEAQ (reference sequence). V was clipped by 5 bases and J by 4 bases, with 6 bases between them. CDR3 residues: CASSKPGANVLTF. The CDR3 nucleotides read TGTGCCAGCAGCAAACCCGGGGCCAACGTCCTGACTTTC. The complete variable domain, with remaining parts taken from reference TRBV7-9 and TRBJ2-6, reads DTGVSQNPRHKITKRGQNVTFRCDPISEHNRLYWYRQTLGQGPEFLTYFQNEAQLEKSRLLSDRFSAERPKGSFSTLEIQRTEQGDSAMYLCASSKPGANVLTFGAGSRLTVL.

This rearrangement joins TRBV7-6 to TRBJ2-1; the match to TRBD2 covers 9 bases. The CDR3 contains 18 residues. The V and J ends lost 1 base and 7 bases, in that order; junction bases with no gene match: 14. Germline CDR1 is SGHVS and CDR2 is FNYEAQ. CDR3 coding DNA: TGTGCCAGCAGCTTAGGGGGTGTTGCGGGAGGGCCCGTGAATGAGCAGTTCTTC. Its translation is CASSLGGVAGGPVNEQFF.

The rearrangement uses TRBV6-6 and TRBJ2-2, with D possibly matching TRBD2 (5 bases). The CDR3 has 16 residues. Trimming took 0 bases from V and 4 from J, leaving 12 bases between them. CDR1 MNHNY and CDR2 SVGAGI come from the germline V gene (reference sequence). The CDR3 DNA follows: TGTGCCAGCAGTTACTCGATTACGGGAAGCACCGGGGAGCTGTTTTTT. Its protein product is CASSYSITGSTGELFF.

V gene TRBV30 combines with J gene TRBJ2-1; D gene ambiguous. V was shortened by 2 bases and J by 8 bases, with 10 bases between the two germline ends. There are 12 residues in the CDR3. Germline V gene data show CDR1 as GTSNPN and CDR2 as SVGIG (reference sequence). The DNA of the CDR3 is TGTGCCTGGAGTAGTATCGGGCATGAGCAGTTCTTC. Its translation: CAWSSIGHEQFF. The entire variable domain, with the rest obtained from reference TRBV30 and TRBJ2-1, is as follows: SQTIHQWPATLVQPVGSPLSLECTVEGTSNPNLYWYRQAAGRGLQLLFYSVGIGQISSEVPQNLSASRPQDRQFILSSKKLLLSDSGFYLCAWSSIGHEQFFGPGTRLTVL.

This rearrangement joins TRBV28 to TRBJ2-7; unclear D gene. Germline values: CDR1 MDHEN, CDR2 SYDVKM. The CDR3 is made up of 17 amino acids. V was trimmed by 4 bases and J by 7 bases, leaving 26 bases between them. CDR3 in DNA: TGTGCCAGCAGTTCCCCCTTGCGAGGCTCCCTGTACGAGGAGCAGTACTTC. This sequence encodes CASSSPLRGSLYEEQYF. The full variable domain, completed using reference TRBV28 and TRBJ2-7, is DVKVTQSSRYLVKRTGEKVFLECVQDMDHENMFWYRQDPGLGLRLIYFSYDVKMKEKGDIPEGYSVSREKKERFSLILESASTNQTSMYLCASSSPLRGSLYEEQYFGPGTRLTVT.

CDR3 protein: CSVGDSLLTYEQYF. CDR3 in DNA: TGCAGCGTTGGGGACAGTCTACTTACCTACGAGCAGTACTTC. This chain links TRBV29-1 with TRBJ2-7; 7 bases map to TRBD1. V dropped 4 bases and J dropped 2; count of bases not matched to a gene: 8. This CDR3 is 14 amino acids long. CDR1 is SQVTM, CDR2 ANQGSEA, per germline.

The V call is TRBV6-1, the J call TRBJ2-5; 12 bases line up with TRBD2. This CDR3 comprises 15 residues. V lost 6 bases, J lost 2 bases, and 4 bases stayed unmatched. Germline CDR1 is MNHNS and CDR2 is SASEGT. Here the CDR3 DNA reads TGTGCCAGCAGAGGACTAGCGGGAACTCAAGAGACCCAGTACTTC. It yields the protein CASRGLAGTQETQYF.

This rearrangement joins TRBV11-2 to TRBJ2-1; maybe TRBD2 (5 bases). Germline-derived CDR1 and CDR2 are SGHAT and FQNNGV. CDR3 size: 18 residues. V was clipped by 1 base and J by 4 bases, with 20 bases between them. CDR3 nucleotide sequence: TGTGCCAGCAGCTTAGCAGCCGACAAGCGGTTAGCTTACAATGAGCAGTTCTTC. It encodes CASSLAADKRLAYNEQFF. The whole variable domain, remainder taken from reference TRBV11-2 and TRBJ2-1, is EAGVAQSPRYKIIEKRQSVAFWCNPISGHATLYWYQQILGQGPKLLIQFQNNGVVDDSQLPKDRFSAERLKGVDSTLKIQPAKLEDSAVYLCASSLAADKRLAYNEQFFGPGTRLTVL.

The J gene is TRBJ2-2, the V gene TRBV5-1; TRBD2 aligns across 9 bases. This CDR3 spans 17 amino acids. Germline CDR1 and CDR2: SGHRS and YFSETQ. V lost 0 bases, J lost 4 bases, and 7 bases stayed unmatched. CDR3 nucleotides: TGCGCCAGCAGCTTGGGGTTAGCGGGAGTTGGCACCGGGGAGCTGTTTTTT. Its translation: CASSLGLAGVGTGELFF.

The chain carries TRBV5-6 and TRBJ2-2; TRBD1 matches 9 bases. Trimming took 2 bases from V and 4 from J; bases not matched to a gene: 3. The germline V gene encodes CDR1 SGHDT and CDR2 YYEEEE. This CDR3 is 15 amino acids long. The CDR3 here is CASSFGTGTTGELFF. As DNA, the CDR3 is TGTGCCAGCAGCTTCGGGACAGGGACCACCGGGGAGCTGTTTTTT.

This clone was seen once. The chain is built from TRBV7-9 and TRBJ2-7, with TRBD1 matching over 8 bases. Trimming cost V 5 bases and J 6 bases; bases outside gene matches: 6. Looked up from germline, CDR1 is SEHNR and CDR2 is FQNEAQ (reference sequence). CDR3 size: 13 residues. CDR3 region: CASSQTGGSEQYF. CDR3 bases: TGTGCCAGCAGCCAAACAGGGGGAAGCGAGCAGTACTTC. Full variable domain (rest looked up from reference TRBV7-9 and TRBJ2-7): DTGVSQNPRHKITKRGQNVTFRCDPISEHNRLYWYRQTLGQGPEFLTYFQNEAQLEKSRLLSDRFSAERPKGSFSTLEIQRTEQGDSAMYLCASSQTGGSEQYFGPGTRLTVT.

The chain is built from TRBV30 and TRBJ2-5, with TRBD1 identical over 10 bases. TRBJ2-7 matches the DNA end more closely, so the J call is doubtful. Germline values: CDR1 GTSNPN, CDR2 SVGIG (reference sequence). The CDR3 spans 13 residues. CDR3 nucleotides: TGTGCCTGGAGTGTAGGGACAGGGGTCGAGCAGTACTTC. Amino acids: CAWSVGTGVEQYF.

The rearrangement uses TRBV29-1 and TRBJ1-2; a possible D gene is TRBD1 (5 bases). This CDR3 has 21 amino acids. Germline V gives CDR1 SQVTM, CDR2 ANQGSEA. V shed 3 bases and J shed 0 bases, with 32 bases lying between them. This CDR3 reads CSVELFGGSPTSPSTNYGYTF. The DNA of the CDR3 is TGCAGCGTTGAGTTGTTCGGGGGTTCCCCGACGTCCCCTAGTACTAACTATGGCTACACCTTC. The full variable domain, in which reference TRBV29-1 and TRBJ1-2 provide the parts outside the CDR3, is SAVISQKPSRDICQRGTSLTIQCQVDSQVTMMFWYRQQPGQSLTLIATANQGSEATYESGFVIDKFPISRPNLTFSTLTVSNMSPEDSSIYLCSVELFGGSPTSPSTNYGYTFGSGTRLTVV.

The chain has TRBV5-6 and TRBJ2-1, with D unresolved. CDR3 size: 16 residues. The V and J ends lost 2 bases and 6 bases respectively, with 18 bases between them. Germline loops: CDR1 SGHDT, CDR2 YYEEEE. The CDR3 protein is CASSFDRVSLGNEQFF. The CDR3, as DNA: TGTGCCAGCAGCTTTGATCGCGTTTCATTGGGCAATGAGCAGTTCTTC. The variable domain in full, with the rest retrieved from reference TRBV5-6 and TRBJ2-1, is DAGVTQSPTHLIKTRGQQVTLRCSPKSGHDTVSWYQQALGQGPQFIFQYYEEEERQRGNFPDRFSGHQFPNYSSELNVNALLLGDSALYLCASSFDRVSLGNEQFFGPGTRLTVL.

J is TRBJ1-5 and V is TRBV15, with D tentatively TRBD1 (6 bases). This CDR3 is 14 amino acids long. Germline V gene data show CDR1 as LNHNV and CDR2 as YYDKDF (reference sequence). V was cut by 1 base and J by 7 bases, with 11 bases left in between. The DNA for the CDR3 is TGTGCCACCAGCAGAGCAGGGGCGAACCAGCCCCAGCATTTT. Protein: CATSRAGANQPQHF.